These T cell receptor beta chains were read from a single sample in a study of OX40 agonist ivuxolimab in advanced cancers. Libraries were prepared by immunoSEQ multiplex PCR; TCRdb keeps only in-frame clonotypes and omits some of them. This table has some 60,000 clones, about 83% appearing once. The specimen comprised CD4+ or CD8+ T cells sorted from blood, sampled in a trial of the OX40 agonist ivuxolimab. These receptor sequences come from an adult with an advanced solid tumor such as melanoma, head and neck, liver or kidney cancer. Both conserved end residues are part of each CDR3. The D gene is left open where the match is weak. Only some rows state a clone size, as once, few, many or a class for expanded clones.

J gene	V gene	clone size	CDR3 length	D gene	CDR3 protein	CDR3 DNA
TRBJ2-5	TRBV15	-	15	-	CATSRDLGPEETQYF	TGTGCCACCAGCAGAGATCTGGGCCCTGAAGAGACCCAGTACTTC
TRBJ1-5	TRBV19	few	15	TRBD1	CASSGTGGGFQPQHF	TGTGCCAGTAGTGGAACAGGGGGCGGTTTTCAGCCCCAGCATTTT
TRBJ1-1	TRBV5-8	-	11	-	CASRKQGSAFF	TGTGCCAGCAGGAAACAGGGATCGGCTTTCTTT
TRBJ2-7	TRBV6-1	-	15	TRBD1	CASSAGQGAQSEQYF	TGTGCCAGCAGTGCGGGACAGGGGGCGCAATCCGAGCAGTACTTC
TRBJ1-6	TRBV28	few	12	-	CASSQLRGPLHF	TGTGCCAGCAGCCAACTCAGGGGACCCCTCCACTTT
TRBJ1-6	TRBV5-5	-	16	TRBD1	CASSEGQAPSDSPLHF	TGTGCCAGCAGCGAGGGACAGGCCCCGTCCGATTCACCCCTCCACTTT
TRBJ2-5	TRBV7-2	-	14	-	CASSLALRQETQYF	TGTGCCAGCAGCTTAGCGCTGCGACAAGAGACCCAGTACTTC
TRBJ1-1	TRBV5-1	few	12	-	CASSLEHGEAFF	TGCGCCAGCAGCTTGGAACACGGTGAAGCTTTCTTT
TRBJ1-5	TRBV19	-	15	-	CASSILTFGEQPQHF	TGTGCCAGTAGTATTTTGACTTTTGGAGAACAGCCCCAGCATTTT
TRBJ1-5	TRBV2	-	13	-	CASCFGATGPQHF	TGTGCCAGCTGCTTTGGGGCAACGGGGCCCCAGCATTTT
TRBJ1-2	TRBV6-5	-	15	-	CASSYSGHQAHGYTF	TGTGCCAGCAGTTACTCGGGACACCAGGCCCATGGCTACACCTTC
TRBJ2-7	TRBV7-8	-	14	-	CASSFMRDAYEQYF	TGTGCCAGCAGCTTTATGCGGGACGCCTACGAGCAGTACTTC
TRBJ2-5	TRBV11-2	-	15	TRBD1	CASSLNGQDQETQYF	TGTGCCAGCAGCTTAAACGGACAGGACCAAGAGACCCAGTACTTC
TRBJ1-1	TRBV7-9	-	14	TRBD1	CASSRDRQNTEAFF	TGTGCCAGCAGCCGGGACAGACAGAACACTGAAGCTTTCTTT
TRBJ1-2	TRBV19	-	12	TRBD1	CARGQGHYGYTF	TGTGCCAGGGGACAGGGGCACTATGGCTACACCTTC
TRBJ1-2	TRBV2	-	14	-	CASRSEAFGDGYTF	TGTGCCAGCAGGAGTGAGGCGTTCGGGGATGGCTACACCTTC
TRBJ2-1	TRBV7-6	-	13	TRBD1	CASSLGQGYEQFF	TGTGCCAGCAGCCTGGGACAGGGGTATGAGCAGTTCTTC
TRBJ1-5	TRBV19	-	16	TRBD1	CASSLEGARGNQPQHF	TGTGCCAGTAGTCTCGAGGGGGCTCGGGGCAATCAGCCCCAGCATTTT
TRBJ1-5	TRBV19	-	16	-	CASSLGASRVGQPQHF	TGTGCCAGTAGCCTCGGTGCGTCCAGGGTAGGGCAGCCCCAGCATTTT
TRBJ2-1	TRBV6-5	-	16	-	CASSYSRWDTTNEQFF	TGTGCCAGCAGTTACTCCCGGTGGGACACTACCAATGAGCAGTTCTTC
TRBJ1-1	TRBV2	-	11	-	CAKQVYTEAFF	TGTGCCAAACAGGTATACACTGAAGCTTTCTTT
TRBJ2-7	TRBV27	once	14	TRBD2	CASSPSLLAGEEYF	TGTGCCAGCAGTCCATCCCTCCTAGCGGGAGAGGAGTACTTC
TRBJ2-2	TRBV14	-	13	-	CASSQELGGELFF	TGTGCCAGCAGCCAAGAACTGGGCGGGGAGCTGTTTTTT
TRBJ2-5	TRBV7-2	-	13	-	CASSPTARETQYF	TGTGCCAGCAGCCCTACGGCGCGAGAGACCCAGTACTTC
TRBJ1-1	TRBV7-9	-	14	TRBD1	CASSPDRSRTEAFF	TGTGCCAGCAGCCCGGACAGGTCGCGAACTGAAGCTTTCTTT
TRBJ2-5	TRBV7-2	-	13	-	CASSRGRTETQYF	TGTGCCAGCAGCCGGGGGCGAACGGAGACCCAGTACTTC
TRBJ2-2	TRBV15	-	16	-	CATSRDGLAAGGELFF	TGTGCCACCAGCAGAGATGGCCTAGCTGCCGGCGGGGAGCTGTTTTTT
TRBJ1-1	TRBV10-2	-	12	TRBD1	CASSDPTGLAFF	TGCGCCAGCAGTGACCCGACAGGGTTAGCTTTCTTT
TRBJ1-1	TRBV5-1	-	15	-	CASRLDSGVNTEVFF	TGCGCCAGCAGATTGGACAGTGGGGTGAACACTGAAGTTTTCTTT
TRBJ1-5	TRBV28	-	14	-	CASSFRVSRQPQHF	TGTGCCAGCAGTTTTAGGGTTAGTAGGCAGCCCCAGCATTTT
TRBJ2-6	TRBV18	-	17	TRBD2	CASSSVGGSSGANVLTF	TGTGCCAGCTCATCCGTAGGCGGGAGCTCTGGGGCCAACGTCCTGACTTTC
TRBJ2-3	TRBV5-1	-	12	-	CASSFSTDTQYF	TGCGCCAGCAGTTTCAGCACAGATACGCAGTATTTT
TRBJ1-4	TRBV9	-	14	-	CASSPGQSNEKLFF	TGTGCCAGCAGCCCAGGACAGTCGAATGAAAAACTGTTTTTT
TRBJ2-7	TRBV30	-	14	-	CAWSLGLGDYEQYF	TGTGCCTGGAGTTTGGGGTTGGGTGATTACGAGCAGTACTTC
TRBJ2-1	TRBV11-2	-	15	-	CASSPQRVSYNEQFF	TGTGCCAGCAGCCCCCAGAGGGTATCCTACAATGAGCAGTTCTTC
TRBJ2-6	TRBV28	-	18	TRBD1	CASSSTRTGVNGANVLTF	TGTGCCAGCAGTTCGACCAGGACAGGGGTCAATGGGGCCAACGTCCTGACTTTC
TRBJ2-7	TRBV6-5	once	12	-	CAIRTRAYEQYF	TGTGCCATCCGGACACGGGCCTACGAGCAGTACTTC
TRBJ2-7	TRBV5-5	-	17	-	CASSTRGSGERDYEQYF	TGTGCCAGCAGCACCCGAGGGTCAGGAGAACGCGACTACGAGCAGTACTTC
TRBJ2-7	TRBV7-9	-	15	-	CASSLERGSSYEQYF	TGTGCCAGCAGCTTAGAACGGGGCAGCTCCTACGAGCAGTACTTC
TRBJ1-6	TRBV6-5	-	14	-	CASSSGPTYSPLHF	TGTGCCAGCAGTTCCGGGCCTACCTATTCACCCCTCCACTTT
TRBJ2-5	TRBV7-2	-	14	-	CASSEGTAQETQYF	TGTGCCAGCAGCGAAGGGACGGCACAAGAGACCCAGTACTTC
TRBJ1-6	TRBV27	-	15	-	CASSLYSSPNSPLHF	TGTGCCAGCAGTTTATACAGCAGTCCTAATTCACCCCTCCACTTT
TRBJ1-4	TRBV7-9	-	14	-	CASSYGPTNEKLFF	TGTGCCAGCAGCTACGGACCCACTAATGAAAAACTGTTTTTT
TRBJ2-1	TRBV2	once	15	-	CASSEIESSYNEQFF	TGTGCCAGCAGTGAAATCGAGTCCTCCTACAATGAGCAGTTCTTC
TRBJ1-5	TRBV7-8	-	14	-	CASSLRGIGQPQHF	TGTGCCAGCAGCTTACGGGGGATAGGCCAGCCCCAGCATTTT